The next 32 T cell receptor beta chains were all read from a single sample in a study of shared clonotypes between healthy human individuals. TCRdb's copy holds only in-frame clones and misses some; the assay was immunoSEQ multiplex PCR. The sample lists millions of clones, around nine tenths seen once, with around 0.15% in the top ten. The sequenced sample consisted of naive CD4+ T cells sorted from blood. Subset reported: CD45RA+ positively selected. These receptors originate from a man aged 18-30 years in good health.

The chain carries TRBV7-9 and TRBJ2-5; TRBD2 matches 9 bases. CDR1 SEHNR and CDR2 FQNEAQ come from the germline V gene (reference sequence). Unmatched junction bases numbered 8, after V lost 2 bases and J lost 4 bases. This CDR3 spans 16 amino acids. This chain's CDR3 is CASSLSGAGGLETQYF. The CDR3 DNA follows: TGTGCCAGCAGCTTAAGTGGAGCGGGGGGTCTAGAGACCCAGTACTTC.

V and J are TRBV30 and TRBJ2-5, with 8 nucleotides matching TRBD2. The germline V gene encodes CDR1 GTSNPN and CDR2 SVGIG (reference sequence). This CDR3 is built from 12 residues. V gave up 5 bases and J gave up 5 bases; unmatched junction bases: 4. For the CDR3, the DNA is TGTGCCTGGGAAAGCGGGAGCGAGACCCAGTACTTC. Translating it yields CAWESGSETQYF.

The chain has TRBV2 and TRBJ2-7; D is unclear. The ends were cut back, 3 bases at V and 3 bases at J, with 9 bases in the middle. Germline CDR1 reads SNHLY; CDR2 reads FYNNEI. The CDR3 has 13 amino acids. The DNA for the CDR3 is TGTGCCAGCAGTGATACGGTGCTCTACGAGCAGTACTTC. It translates to CASSDTVLYEQYF.

This chain joins TRBV5-1 and TRBJ2-5; TRBD1 is a possible D gene (6 bases). The CDR3 runs to 13 residues. V shed 0 bases and J shed 10 bases, with 13 bases lying between them. Germline-derived CDR1 and CDR2 are SGHRS and YFSETQ. This CDR3 reads CASSLDRDFDQYF. The CDR3, as DNA: TGCGCCAGCAGCTTGGACAGGGATTTTGACCAGTACTTC. Looking up the rest from reference TRBV5-1 and TRBJ2-5 gives the full variable domain: KAGVTQTPRYLIKTRGQQVTLSCSPISGHRSVSWYQQTPGQGLQFLFEYFSETQRNKGNFPGRFSGRQFSNSRSEMNVSTLELGDSALYLCASSLDRDFDQYFGPGTRLLVL.

The chain couples TRBV6-5 to TRBJ2-7; D call uncertain. V was clipped by 6 bases and J by 6 bases, with 21 bases between them. Germline CDR1 reads MNHEY; CDR2 reads SVGAGI. The CDR3 contains 15 residues. Here the CDR3 reads CASRSDGSRIREQYF. CDR3 DNA: TGTGCCAGCAGATCCGACGGGTCCAGGATTCGCGAGCAGTACTTC.

The chain uses TRBV7-8 and TRBJ1-3, with D perhaps matching TRBD1 (5 bases). Trimming stripped 5 bases from V and 8 bases from J, with 10 bases between. The CDR3 is 12 amino acids. Germline lookup yields CDR1 SGHVS and CDR2 FQNEAQ. As DNA, the CDR3 is TGTGCCAGCAGCACCACCAGGGACACCATATATTTT. Protein product: CASSTTRDTIYF.

The gene calls are TRBV14 and TRBJ2-7, with D perhaps TRBD2 (6 bases). V lost 3 bases to trimming and J lost 5 bases, with 8 bases between them. Germline CDR1 and CDR2: SGHDN and FVKESK. The CDR3 length is 12 residues. The CDR3 protein is CASSHPGDEQYF. Here the CDR3 DNA reads TGTGCCAGCAGCCATCCGGGGGACGAGCAGTACTTC.

V gene TRBV5-1 combines with J gene TRBJ1-3; D may be TRBD1 (5 bases). The ends were cut back, 3 bases at V and 0 bases at J, with 22 bases in the middle. The CDR3 is 19 amino acids. Per germline, CDR1 SGHRS and CDR2 YFSETQ. For the CDR3, the DNA is TGCGCCAGCAGCTACCCACGGGGGACGAAGGGAAACTCTGGAAACACCATATATTTT. Translation gives CASSYPRGTKGNSGNTIYF.

The chain has TRBV6-1 and TRBJ1-2; D unclear. This CDR3 has 14 residues. The V gene's germline CDR1 is MNHNS and CDR2 SASEGT. Trimming took 4 bases from V and 5 from J, leaving 14 bases between them. CDR3 DNA: TGTGCCAGCAGTGTTTCCTCCCCGACTTATGGCTACACCTTC. This codes for CASSVSSPTYGYTF.

Notes on this clone: The same CDR3 also results from other DNA sequences found in this sample. The CDR3 is CAWTTGSGNTIYF. CDR3 DNA: TGTGCCTGGACGACAGGGTCTGGAAACACCATATATTTT. V is TRBV30 and J is TRBJ1-3, with 7 bases aligning to TRBD1. The CDR3 loop spans 13 amino acids. V lost 4 bases to trimming and J lost 1 base; unmatched junction nucleotides: 1. Germline V CDR1 and CDR2: GTSNPN, SVGIG (reference sequence).

V is TRBV7-2 and J is TRBJ1-6; possibly TRBD1 for D (5 bases). The CDR3 has 14 residues. Trimming removed 6 bases at V and 7 bases at J, with 13 bases between. CDR1 is SGHTA, CDR2 FQGNSA, per germline. The CDR3 nucleotides are TGTGCCAGCAGTCTAGACAGCCTCAATTCACCCCTCCACTTT. The encoded protein is CASSLDSLNSPLHF. Complete variable domain (other parts from reference TRBV7-2 and TRBJ1-6): GAGVSQSPSNKVTEKGKDVELRCDPISGHTALYWYRQSLGQGLEFLIYFQGNSAPDKSGLPSDRFSAERTGGSVSTLTIQRTQQEDSAVYLCASSLDSLNSPLHFGNGTRLTVT.

The table lists this clone with a count of one. The chain is built from TRBV6-5 and TRBJ1-2; tentative D call: TRBD1 (6 bases). Germline CDR1 reads MNHEY; CDR2 reads SVGAGI. The germline V and J ends were trimmed by 6 bases and 4 bases, with 15 bases remaining between them. The CDR3 sequence is 14 residues long. The CDR3 DNA follows: TGTGCCAGCAGCCCCGACAGGACCTTCTATGGCTACACCTTC. Its translation is CASSPDRTFYGYTF.

The rearrangement uses TRBV18 and TRBJ2-7, with 9 bases lining up with TRBD2. V lost 2 bases to trimming and J lost 7 bases; unmatched junction nucleotides: 6. The CDR3 covers 14 residues. Germline loops: CDR1 KGHSH, CDR2 LQKENI. CDR3 residues: CASSPGAGGPEQYF. As DNA, the CDR3 is TGTGCCAGCTCACCAGGAGCGGGAGGCCCGGAGCAGTACTTC.

A remark on this clone: This sample also contains other DNA sequences that code for the same CDR3. V and J are TRBV10-3 and TRBJ1-4; perhaps TRBD1 as D (6 bases). The length of the CDR3 is 13 residues. Trimming stripped 3 bases from V and 8 bases from J, with 10 bases between. Looked up from germline, CDR1 is ENHRY and CDR2 is SYGVKD. CDR3 sequence reads: CAISDGGEEKLFF. The CDR3 DNA sequence: TGTGCCATCAGTGATGGGGGCGAGGAAAAACTGTTTTTT.

This clone has only one observation. Other DNA sequences of this sample code for an identical CDR3. The CDR3 sequence: CSVGTGQGIAYEQYF. The CDR3 DNA follows: TGCAGCGTTGGAACGGGACAGGGGATCGCCTACGAGCAGTACTTC. The V gene is TRBV29-1, the J gene TRBJ2-7; 10 bases agree with TRBD1. The V gene's germline CDR1 is SQVTM and CDR2 ANQGSEA. Unmatched junction bases numbered 8, after V lost 4 bases and J lost 2 bases. CDR3 length: 15 residues.

The rearrangement links TRBV7-2 to TRBJ2-2; TRBD2 is a possible D gene (6 bases). V lost 3 bases and J lost 4, with 12 bases in between. This CDR3 region has 15 residues. Germline V gene data show CDR1 as SGHTA and CDR2 as FQGNSA. CDR3 nucleotide sequence: TGTGCCAGCAGCTTCCGGTTCGGGGGCACCGGGGAGCTGTTTTTT. It is translated as CASSFRFGGTGELFF.

This clone was observed a handful of times. The rearrangement joins TRBV30 to TRBJ1-2, with 7 bases fitting TRBD1. This CDR3 is 13 amino acids long. Germline-derived CDR1 and CDR2 are GTSNPN and SVGIG (reference sequence). J was trimmed by 3 bases and V by 2 bases; bases with no gene match: 3. In DNA form, the CDR3 reads TGTGCCTGGAGTAAAAGGGGGCACTATGGCTACACCTTC. This translates into CAWSKRGHYGYTF.

The CDR3 protein is CASSFQKKTGGGNTIYF. DNA of the CDR3: TGTGCCAGCAGCTTCCAGAAGAAGACAGGGGGCGGAAACACCATATATTTT. This chain joins TRBV5-8 and TRBJ1-3; 10 bases map to TRBD1. CDR3 length: 17 residues. V was clipped by 2 bases and J by 4 bases; unmatched bases: 9. Germline CDR1 is SGHTS and CDR2 is YDEGEE. The complete variable domain, with remaining parts taken from reference TRBV5-8 and TRBJ1-3, reads EAGVTQSPTHLIKTRGQQATLRCSPISGHTSVYWYQQALGLGLQFLLWYDEGEERNRGNFPPRFSGRQFPNYSSELNVNALELEDSALYLCASSFQKKTGGGNTIYFGEGSWLTVV.

A remark on this clone: Within the sample, other DNA sequences also encode this same CDR3. The chain carries TRBV30 and TRBJ2-7; weak D call: TRBD2 (5 bases). The CDR3 loop spans 12 amino acids. CDR1 is GTSNPN, CDR2 SVGIG, per germline (reference sequence). The V gene lost 3 bases and the J gene lost 3 bases, with 9 bases spanning the gap. Here the CDR3 reads CAWSRGNYEQYF. The CDR3 DNA sequence: TGTGCCTGGAGCCGGGGAAACTACGAGCAGTACTTC.

This clone was found a few times. Distinct nucleotide sequences in the sample also encode this CDR3. V gene TRBV28 combines with J gene TRBJ1-1; no firm D call. The germline V gene has CDR1 MDHEN and CDR2 SYDVKM. This CDR3 has 11 residues. The V gene lost 5 bases and the J gene lost 3 bases, with 4 bases spanning the gap. The chain's CDR3 is CASSLYTEAFF. DNA for the CDR3: TGTGCCAGCAGTCTCTACACTGAAGCTTTCTTT. Together with reference TRBV28 and TRBJ1-1, the CDR3 gives the full variable domain: DVKVTQSSRYLVKRTGEKVFLECVQDMDHENMFWYRQDPGLGLRLIYFSYDVKMKEKGDIPEGYSVSREKKERFSLILESASTNQTSMYLCASSLYTEAFFGQGTRLTVV.

This sequence joins TRBV7-9 and TRBJ2-7; 11 bases line up with TRBD1. The CDR3 is made up of 14 amino acids. In germline, CDR1 is SEHNR, CDR2 FQNEAQ (reference sequence). V was clipped by 7 bases and J by 4 bases; unmatched bases: 6. The CDR3 loop reads CASNPGQGGYEQYF. CDR3 DNA sequence: TGTGCCAGCAATCCGGGACAGGGGGGTTACGAGCAGTACTTC. The entire variable domain, with the rest obtained from reference TRBV7-9 and TRBJ2-7, is as follows: DTGVSQNPRHKITKRGQNVTFRCDPISEHNRLYWYRQTLGQGPEFLTYFQNEAQLEKSRLLSDRFSAERPKGSFSTLEIQRTEQGDSAMYLCASNPGQGGYEQYFGPGTRLTVT.

This chain joins TRBV6-1 and TRBJ1-5, with D perhaps matching TRBD1 (6 bases). CDR3 length: 15 residues. Germline CDR1 and CDR2: MNHNS and SASEGT. Trimming left V 6 bases short and J 2 bases short, with 14 bases between. The CDR3 reads CASSAQGGGNQPQHF. The CDR3 nucleotides are TGTGCCAGCAGCGCCCAAGGGGGGGGCAATCAGCCCCAGCATTTT.

This sequence joins TRBV2 and TRBJ2-7; D uncertain. The CDR3 is 14 amino acids. CDR1 SNHLY and CDR2 FYNNEI come from the germline V gene. Trimming took 1 base from V and 5 from J, leaving 12 bases between them. CDR3 coding DNA: TGTGCCAGCAGTGAAGGTCTAGTTGCCCACGAGCAGTACTTC. Translated: CASSEGLVAHEQYF.

The V gene is TRBV7-2, the J gene TRBJ2-1; no firm D call. Germline assignment: CDR1 SGHTA and CDR2 FQGNSA. The ends were cut back, 5 bases at V and 4 bases at J, with 18 bases in the middle. This CDR3 comprises 16 residues. The CDR3 protein is CASSPEPSSVYNEQFF. The CDR3 DNA reads as TGTGCCAGCAGCCCAGAGCCCTCTTCCGTGTACAATGAGCAGTTCTTC.

This clone was detected once. V gene TRBV7-2 combines with J gene TRBJ1-5, with unresolved D. Trimming stripped 1 base from V and 6 bases from J, with 7 bases between. The V gene's germline CDR1 is SGHTA and CDR2 FQGNSA. The CDR3 contains 13 residues. For the CDR3, the DNA is TGTGCCAGCAGCTTAGAGTTCTCTCAGCCCCAGCATTTT. The encoded protein is CASSLEFSQPQHF.

The V and J genes are TRBV5-4 and TRBJ1-1; D is unclear. This CDR3 comprises 16 residues. V lost 1 base and J lost 0, with 13 bases in between. Looked up from germline, CDR1 is SGHNT and CDR2 is YYREEE (reference sequence). The DNA for the CDR3 is TGTGCCAGCAGCTTGATTTCGGCGGGGTTGAACACTGAAGCTTTCTTT. Translating gives CASSLISAGLNTEAFF.

Concerning this clone itself: At the DNA level, this CDR3 is encoded by other sequences in the same sample as well. The rearrangement links TRBV7-2 to TRBJ1-5; D remains unclear. CDR1 and CDR2 (germline): SGHTA, FQGNSA. There are 14 residues in the CDR3. Trimming removed 1 base at V and 4 bases at J, with 8 bases between. The CDR3 coding sequence is TGTGCCAGCAGCTTAGTCCAGGTGAATCAGCCCCAGCATTTT. Its translation: CASSLVQVNQPQHF.

The CDR3 here is CASSYFLQGNFYEQYF. In nucleotides, the CDR3 is TGTGCCAGCAGTTACTTCCTACAGGGAAATTTCTACGAGCAGTACTTC. The chain couples TRBV6-6 to TRBJ2-7; D might be TRBD1 (6 bases). This CDR3 is built from 16 residues. CDR1 and CDR2 (germline): MNHNY, SVGAGI (reference sequence). The V end was cut by 1 base, the J end by 3 bases, with 16 bases between.

This chain joins TRBV7-2 and TRBJ1-2, with D unresolved. The CDR3 has 11 residues. Trimming removed 6 bases from V and 8 bases from J, with 10 bases in between. The V gene's germline CDR1 is SGHTA and CDR2 FQGNSA. As DNA, the CDR3 is TGTGCCAGCAGTTCACAGCCGGGCTACACCTTC. Its protein product is CASSSQPGYTF.

The rearrangement uses TRBV11-2 and TRBJ1-3; D unresolved. From germline, CDR1 is SGHAT and CDR2 FQNNGV. V lost 0 bases and J lost 1, with 4 bases in between. The CDR3 is 14 residues long. The CDR3 region is CASSLDRSGNTIYF. CDR3 nucleotides: TGTGCCAGCAGCTTAGACAGGTCTGGAAACACCATATATTTT.

The chain carries TRBV5-1 and TRBJ2-7; D is tentatively TRBD1 or TRBD2 (5 bases each). The germline CDR1 and CDR2 sequences are SGHRS and YFSETQ. V shed 6 bases and J shed 5 bases, with 21 bases lying between them. The CDR3 is made up of 15 amino acids. As DNA, the CDR3 is TGCGCCAGCACCTTATCACGACTCGGGGCCAACGAGCAGTACTTC. It translates to CASTLSRLGANEQYF.

This clone has just one count. Other DNA sequences in this sample translate to the same CDR3. The chain carries TRBV30 and TRBJ2-5; D is possibly TRBD2 (5 bases). The V gene lost 5 bases and the J gene lost 1 base, with 11 bases spanning the gap. CDR1 is GTSNPN and CDR2 is SVGIG in the germline V gene (reference sequence). The CDR3 covers 13 residues. The DNA for the CDR3 is TGTGCCTGGGGCCGAGGGTTCCAAGAGACCCAGTACTTC. Amino acid sequence: CAWGRGFQETQYF.